This T cell receptor (beta chain) derives from a study of blood T cell repertoires in COVID-19. Turning to the study itself: The study drew acute and convalescent COVID-19 samples from the United States, Italy and Spain.

Those who participated ranged in age from roughly 18 to 90 years and resided in 20 to 30 US areas. V lost 10 bases, J lost 0 bases, and 3 bases stayed unmatched. CDR1 is MNHEY and CDR2 is SMNVEV in the germline V gene (reference sequence). CDR3 length equals 13 residues. Study processing details: Counts of nucleated cells, estimated from reference gene primer amplification, were obtained. Clones were read by immunoSEQ multiplex PCR, and TCRdb kept only the in-frame ones, dropping some. The V and J calls and clone size were taken over from that table, and D and trimming were inferred from the DNA. The repertoire holds about 200,000 clones, around 85% seen once, with around 4% in the top ten.

This chain connects TRBV27 to TRBJ2-1; 7 positions agree with TRBD1. This receptor was taken from a woman aged 40-49 years with acute COVID-19. The sample comprised PBMCs or T cells enriched from blood (not recorded which). The CDR3 reads CATNRGSYNEQFF. The CDR3 DNA follows: TGTGCCACCAACAGGGGCTCCTACAATGAGCAGTTCTTC.